The rows below give T cell receptor beta chains drawn from one sample of a study of a mutant IDH1 vaccine in newly diagnosed glioma. The method was immunoSEQ multiplex PCR; TCRdb's version includes in-frame clones alone and lacks a portion of them. The data hold tens of thousands of clones, with around 82% observed a single time. These receptors have no identified antigens. This specimen consisted of PBMCs, obtained from a glioma patient whose treatment included an IDH1 peptide vaccine. These receptors were obtained from a man aged 18 to 30 with glioma. Some clones in this sample may be carry-over from other donors' samples. Both conserved end residues are part of each CDR3. Each record gives: clone size, D gene, J gene, V gene, CDR3 length, CDR3 DNA, CDR3 protein. A D gene is named only where the DNA matches it firmly. The listing skips clone size in some rows; elsewhere it reads once, few, many or a size class.

clone_size: .; d_call: .; j_call: TRBJ1-4; v_call: TRBV28; cdr3_length: 15; cdr3_nt: TGTGCCAGCAGTTCCACGCAGGGACTTAATGAAAAACTGTTTTTT; cdr3_aa: CASSSTQGLNEKLFF
clone_size: .; d_call: .; j_call: TRBJ1-1; v_call: TRBV4-2; cdr3_length: 16; cdr3_nt: TGTGCCAGCAGCCAAATGGGACTCACCTCAGGAGCTGAAGCTTTCTTT; cdr3_aa: CASSQMGLTSGAEAFF
clone_size: .; d_call: TRBD2; j_call: TRBJ2-1; v_call: TRBV5-5; cdr3_length: 18; cdr3_nt: TGTGCCAGCAGCTCAGGACTAGCGGGAGGGCTCAACTACAATGAGCAGTTCTTC; cdr3_aa: CASSSGLAGGLNYNEQFF
clone_size: .; d_call: .; j_call: TRBJ1-2; v_call: TRBV5-1; cdr3_length: 14; cdr3_nt: TGCGCCAGCAGCTCCTCCTACAGGACAGATGGCTACACCTTC; cdr3_aa: CASSSSYRTDGYTF
clone_size: .; d_call: .; j_call: TRBJ1-2; v_call: TRBV6-6; cdr3_length: 16; cdr3_nt: TGTGCCAGCAGGGGTCAGGACAGTACCACCCTCTATGGCTACACCTTC; cdr3_aa: CASRGQDSTTLYGYTF
clone_size: .; d_call: .; j_call: TRBJ1-4; v_call: TRBV18; cdr3_length: 15; cdr3_nt: TGTGCCAGCTCACAGACACAGGGACGGTTGGGTCGGCTGTTTTTT; cdr3_aa: CASSQTQGRLGRLFF
clone_size: .; d_call: .; j_call: TRBJ1-1; v_call: TRBV12-5; cdr3_length: 14; cdr3_nt: TGTGCTAGTGGTTTGGTAATGACGTCCACTGAAGCTTTCTTT; cdr3_aa: CASGLVMTSTEAFF
clone_size: .; d_call: .; j_call: TRBJ2-7; v_call: TRBV6-5; cdr3_length: 14; cdr3_nt: TGTGCCAGCAGTTACTCGGGCGGGGTGGGCGAGCAGTACTTC; cdr3_aa: CASSYSGGVGEQYF
clone_size: .; d_call: .; j_call: TRBJ1-1; v_call: TRBV13; cdr3_length: 13; cdr3_nt: TGTGCCAGCAGCACAGGGTTTGTTACTGAAGCTTTCTTT; cdr3_aa: CASSTGFVTEAFF
clone_size: .; d_call: .; j_call: TRBJ2-7; v_call: TRBV5-6; cdr3_length: 14; cdr3_nt: TGTGCCAGCAAGCTTGCTCGCAAACCCTACGAGCAGTACTTC; cdr3_aa: CASKLARKPYEQYF
clone_size: .; d_call: TRBD1; j_call: TRBJ1-2; v_call: TRBV4-3; cdr3_length: 16; cdr3_nt: TGCGCCAGCAGCCAAGATAGGACAGGGGGCATTGATGGCTACACCTTC; cdr3_aa: CASSQDRTGGIDGYTF
clone_size: .; d_call: .; j_call: TRBJ2-5; v_call: TRBV4-3; cdr3_length: 14; cdr3_nt: TGCGCCAGCAGTCCGGGGCTCCCTCAAGAGACCCAGTACTTC; cdr3_aa: CASSPGLPQETQYF
clone_size: .; d_call: .; j_call: TRBJ1-1; v_call: TRBV4-2; cdr3_length: 14; cdr3_nt: TGTGCCAGCAGCCAAGAATGGGGGAACACTGAAGCTTTCTTT; cdr3_aa: CASSQEWGNTEAFF
clone_size: .; d_call: .; j_call: TRBJ2-6; v_call: TRBV7-9; cdr3_length: 18; cdr3_nt: TGTGCCAGCAACCCGGGGGCAGTGCCGAGCTCTGGGGCCAACGTCCTGACTTTC; cdr3_aa: CASNPGAVPSSGANVLTF
clone_size: once; d_call: .; j_call: TRBJ2-3; v_call: TRBV2; cdr3_length: 16; cdr3_nt: TGTGCCAGCAGCGGTTTCGGGGAACGTAGCACAGATACGCAGTATTTT; cdr3_aa: CASSGFGERSTDTQYF
clone_size: once; d_call: .; j_call: TRBJ1-2; v_call: TRBV19; cdr3_length: 16; cdr3_nt: TGTGCCAGTAGTATGGTTACAGGGAGCCCTCTGAGCGGCTACACCTTC; cdr3_aa: CASSMVTGSPLSGYTF
clone_size: .; d_call: .; j_call: TRBJ1-1; v_call: TRBV13; cdr3_length: 14; cdr3_nt: TGTGCCAGCAGCTTAAATTTAAGGGCCGTGGAAGCTTTCTTT; cdr3_aa: CASSLNLRAVEAFF
clone_size: once; d_call: .; j_call: TRBJ1-2; v_call: TRBV10-2; cdr3_length: 13; cdr3_nt: TGCGCCAGCACCCGGAATCCTAACTATGGCTACACCTTC; cdr3_aa: CASTRNPNYGYTF
clone_size: .; d_call: .; j_call: TRBJ1-2; v_call: TRBV10-2; cdr3_length: 14; cdr3_nt: TGCGCCAGCAGTGAGTCGCGGAGCCTCTATGGCTACACCTTC; cdr3_aa: CASSESRSLYGYTF
clone_size: once; d_call: TRBD1; j_call: TRBJ2-7; v_call: TRBV5-1; cdr3_length: 12; cdr3_nt: TGCGCCAGCAGCTCTACAGGGGTCGAGCAGTACTTC; cdr3_aa: CASSSTGVEQYF
clone_size: .; d_call: TRBD1; j_call: TRBJ2-2; v_call: TRBV5-5; cdr3_length: 16; cdr3_nt: TGTGCCAGCAGCCCACGGACAGGGTCGAACACCGGGGAGCTGTTTTTT; cdr3_aa: CASSPRTGSNTGELFF
clone_size: .; d_call: .; j_call: TRBJ1-2; v_call: TRBV29-1; cdr3_length: 13; cdr3_nt: TGCAGCGTCTTACAGGGAGCGAACTATGGCTACACCTTC; cdr3_aa: CSVLQGANYGYTF
clone_size: few; d_call: .; j_call: TRBJ1-2; v_call: TRBV7-9; cdr3_length: 14; cdr3_nt: TGTGCCAGCAGCTTGGGGCAGACACTCTATGGCTACACCTTC; cdr3_aa: CASSLGQTLYGYTF
clone_size: .; d_call: .; j_call: TRBJ2-1; v_call: TRBV6-6; cdr3_length: 13; cdr3_nt: TGTGCCAGCACTTTTTCCTCCTACAATGAGCAGTTCTTC; cdr3_aa: CASTFSSYNEQFF
clone_size: .; d_call: TRBD2; j_call: TRBJ2-1; v_call: TRBV25-1; cdr3_length: 14; cdr3_nt: TGTGCCAGCAGTGAATGGGGGGGGGTGGATGAGCAGTTCTTC; cdr3_aa: CASSEWGGVDEQFF
clone_size: .; d_call: TRBD1; j_call: TRBJ1-1; v_call: TRBV19; cdr3_length: 14; cdr3_nt: TGTGCCAGTAGAAAGACAGGGGTTGTCATTGAAGCTTTCTTT; cdr3_aa: CASRKTGVVIEAFF
clone_size: .; d_call: .; j_call: TRBJ1-5; v_call: TRBV27; cdr3_length: 13; cdr3_nt: TGTGCCAGCCGAGGGATGAGCAATCAGCCCCAGCATTTT; cdr3_aa: CASRGMSNQPQHF
clone_size: once; d_call: .; j_call: TRBJ2-3; v_call: TRBV7-9; cdr3_length: 15; cdr3_nt: TGTGCCAGCAGCCCCAGGGACCCACACACAGATACGCAGTATTTT; cdr3_aa: CASSPRDPHTDTQYF
clone_size: .; d_call: .; j_call: TRBJ2-7; v_call: TRBV7-9; cdr3_length: 13; cdr3_nt: TGTGCCGTGGGTAGCGACGCGGCCTACGAGCAGTACTTC; cdr3_aa: CAVGSDAAYEQYF
clone_size: .; d_call: TRBD1; j_call: TRBJ1-1; v_call: TRBV18; cdr3_length: 14; cdr3_nt: TGTGCCAGCTCACTCGACAGGGGACGACCTGAAGCTTTCTTT; cdr3_aa: CASSLDRGRPEAFF
clone_size: .; d_call: .; j_call: TRBJ1-6; v_call: TRBV25-1; cdr3_length: 15; cdr3_nt: TGTGCCAGCAGTGAATTTAAGGGATATAATTCACCCCTCCACTTT; cdr3_aa: CASSEFKGYNSPLHF
clone_size: .; d_call: .; j_call: TRBJ2-1; v_call: TRBV2; cdr3_length: 13; cdr3_nt: TGTACTGGGAGCACGAGCTCCTACAATGAGCAGTTCTTC; cdr3_aa: CTGSTSSYNEQFF
clone_size: .; d_call: .; j_call: TRBJ1-5; v_call: TRBV6-5; cdr3_length: 12; cdr3_nt: TGTGCCAGCAGTGACCCCGGCCAGCCCCAGCATTTT; cdr3_aa: CASSDPGQPQHF
clone_size: .; d_call: .; j_call: TRBJ1-1; v_call: TRBV19; cdr3_length: 19; cdr3_nt: TGTGCCAGTAGACCCCCTCCTTACAGGGTATTATGGTCGAACACTGAAGCTTTCTTT; cdr3_aa: CASRPPPYRVLWSNTEAFF
clone_size: .; d_call: .; j_call: TRBJ1-4; v_call: TRBV6-1; cdr3_length: 14; cdr3_nt: TGTGCCAGCAGTGAAGTTGACACGGGGGAAAAACTGTTTTTT; cdr3_aa: CASSEVDTGEKLFF
clone_size: .; d_call: .; j_call: TRBJ1-1; v_call: TRBV7-2; cdr3_length: 13; cdr3_nt: TGTGCCAGCAGCTTCGGGTTGAACACTGAAGCTTTCTTT; cdr3_aa: CASSFGLNTEAFF
clone_size: few; d_call: .; j_call: TRBJ1-3; v_call: TRBV2; cdr3_length: 16; cdr3_nt: TGTGCCAGCAGTGAATTCGGGCGGCGCGCTGGAAACACCATATATTTT; cdr3_aa: CASSEFGRRAGNTIYF
clone_size: .; d_call: TRBD1; j_call: TRBJ2-1; v_call: TRBV6-5; cdr3_length: 15; cdr3_nt: TGTGCCAGCAGTCCCGACAGGGGGCCCTACAATGAGCAGTTCTTC; cdr3_aa: CASSPDRGPYNEQFF
clone_size: .; d_call: TRBD2; j_call: TRBJ2-7; v_call: TRBV5-4; cdr3_length: 15; cdr3_nt: TGTGCCAGCAGCTTGGCAGCAGGGACTATCTACGAGCAGTACTTC; cdr3_aa: CASSLAAGTIYEQYF
clone_size: .; d_call: .; j_call: TRBJ1-2; v_call: TRBV4-3; cdr3_length: 15; cdr3_nt: TGCGCCAGCAGCCCATCCGGGACGATTCCCTATGGCTACACCTTC; cdr3_aa: CASSPSGTIPYGYTF
clone_size: .; d_call: .; j_call: TRBJ1-1; v_call: TRBV6-5; cdr3_length: 14; cdr3_nt: TGTGCCAGCAGTTACGGGCTCGGGGATGCTGAAGCTTTCTTT; cdr3_aa: CASSYGLGDAEAFF
clone_size: .; d_call: TRBD2; j_call: TRBJ2-3; v_call: TRBV27; cdr3_length: 14; cdr3_nt: TGTAGTAGCGGGAGGGTTACTAGCACAGATACGCAGTATTTT; cdr3_aa: CSSGRVTSTDTQYF
clone_size: .; d_call: TRBD1; j_call: TRBJ2-7; v_call: TRBV5-8; cdr3_length: 16; cdr3_nt: TGTGCCAGCAGCAAAATGTCCGGGACAGCTGCCTACGAGCAGTACTTC; cdr3_aa: CASSKMSGTAAYEQYF
clone_size: .; d_call: .; j_call: TRBJ1-2; v_call: TRBV5-1; cdr3_length: 15; cdr3_nt: TGCGCCAGCAGATCGGGGGGGCGAACTAACTATGGCTACACCTTC; cdr3_aa: CASRSGGRTNYGYTF
clone_size: .; d_call: TRBD1; j_call: TRBJ1-3; v_call: TRBV5-4; cdr3_length: 16; cdr3_nt: TGTGCCAGCAGCTGGACCCAGGGGGCTGGTGGAAACACCATATATTTT; cdr3_aa: CASSWTQGAGGNTIYF
clone_size: .; d_call: .; j_call: TRBJ2-1; v_call: TRBV27; cdr3_length: 14; cdr3_nt: TGTGCCAGCAGTTTAGGGGGACTTACCAATGAGCAGTTCTTC; cdr3_aa: CASSLGGLTNEQFF
clone_size: .; d_call: .; j_call: TRBJ2-6; v_call: TRBV14; cdr3_length: 16; cdr3_nt: TGTGCCAGCAGCCAAGATTTCAGGTCCGGGGCCAACGTCCTGACTTTC; cdr3_aa: CASSQDFRSGANVLTF
clone_size: .; d_call: TRBD1; j_call: TRBJ1-5; v_call: TRBV7-9; cdr3_length: 18; cdr3_nt: TGTGCCAGCAGCTTAGATACCGGGGGGACAGGGGAATTGCAGCCCCAGCATTTT; cdr3_aa: CASSLDTGGTGELQPQHF
clone_size: few; d_call: TRBD1; j_call: TRBJ2-1; v_call: TRBV19; cdr3_length: 15; cdr3_nt: TGTGCCAGTCAGTCCCCGGGACAGGGGTCCGGTGAGCAGTTCTTC; cdr3_aa: CASQSPGQGSGEQFF
clone_size: .; d_call: .; j_call: TRBJ2-2; v_call: TRBV27; cdr3_length: 14; cdr3_nt: TGTGCCAGCAGTCAGGGGTTGAACACCGGGGAGCTGTTTTTT; cdr3_aa: CASSQGLNTGELFF
clone_size: .; d_call: .; j_call: TRBJ2-3; v_call: TRBV30; cdr3_length: 13; cdr3_nt: TGTGCCTGTAAGCGGGTGCGCACAGATACGCAGTATTTT; cdr3_aa: CACKRVRTDTQYF
clone_size: .; d_call: .; j_call: TRBJ2-5; v_call: TRBV5-1; cdr3_length: 13; cdr3_nt: TGCGCCAGCAGACTGTTACTCCAAGAGACCCAGTACTTC; cdr3_aa: CASRLLLQETQYF
clone_size: .; d_call: .; j_call: TRBJ1-6; v_call: TRBV9; cdr3_length: 17; cdr3_nt: TGTGCCAGCAGCGCCCGACCCGAGGGCTCCTATAATTCACCCCTCCACTTT; cdr3_aa: CASSARPEGSYNSPLHF
clone_size: .; d_call: .; j_call: TRBJ1-6; v_call: TRBV30; cdr3_length: 15; cdr3_nt: TGTGCCTGGAGCAATTACAGGGATTATAATTCACCCCTCCACTTT; cdr3_aa: CAWSNYRDYNSPLHF
clone_size: .; d_call: .; j_call: TRBJ2-3; v_call: TRBV19; cdr3_length: 14; cdr3_nt: TGTGCCAGTAGTATAGTAGGGCGCACAGATACGCAGTATTTT; cdr3_aa: CASSIVGRTDTQYF